This passage covers 26 T cell receptor beta chains from one sample sequenced in a study of T cell responses to AZD1222 COVID-19 vaccine. Only in-frame clones appear in the TCRdb table, and some are missing; sequencing was by immunoSEQ multiplex PCR. The table lists 80,000 to 130,000 clones, 85% to 90% of them singletons. The sequences come from peripheral blood, collected on day 0 of AZD1222 vaccination. The origin of the receptors is an adult in good health.

The rearrangement uses TRBV29-1 and TRBJ1-4; 9 bases line up with TRBD1. V shed 4 bases, J shed 11 bases, and the junction held 8 bases outside the gene matches. The CDR3 runs 13 residues. Germline CDR1 SQVTM, CDR2 ANQGSEA. The CDR3: CSVGWDREGKLFF. The CDR3, as DNA: TGCAGCGTTGGTTGGGACAGGGAGGGGAAACTGTTTTTT.

In its sample, this clone was seen once. The chain carries TRBV7-8 and TRBJ2-6; D might be TRBD2 (6 bases). Germline-derived CDR1 and CDR2 are SGHVS and FQNEAQ. The CDR3 length is 18 residues. V was clipped by 1 base and J by 2 bases, with 15 bases between them. The CDR3 sequence is CASSLDPSSVAGANVLTF. The CDR3 coding sequence is TGTGCCAGCAGCTTAGACCCCTCTAGCGTCGCTGGGGCCAACGTCCTGACTTTC.

The chain joins TRBV2 to TRBJ1-1; D possibly corresponds to TRBD1 (5 bases). This CDR3 region has 12 residues. Between the trimmed V and J ends, which lost 7 bases and 4 bases, there was a span of 10 bases. Looked up from germline, CDR1 is SNHLY and CDR2 is FYNNEI. This chain's CDR3 is CASNRGGTEAFF. The CDR3 DNA follows: TGTGCCAGCAACCGGGGGGGCACTGAAGCTTTCTTT.

This chain joins TRBV5-4 and TRBJ2-7, with 9 bases lining up with TRBD1. This CDR3 has 14 amino acids. J was trimmed by 4 bases and V by 5 bases; bases with no gene match: 7. Germline V gene data show CDR1 as SGHNT and CDR2 as YYREEE (reference sequence). The CDR3 spells CASRSDRGGYEQYF. For the CDR3, the DNA is TGTGCCAGCAGATCGGACAGGGGCGGGTACGAGCAGTACTTC.

The chain links TRBV28 to TRBJ1-2, with D uncertain. Germline loops: CDR1 MDHEN, CDR2 SYDVKM. CDR3 length equals 14 residues. V lost 6 bases, J lost 8 bases, and 19 bases lay in between. The CDR3 DNA is TGTGCCAGCAGGCCGGACCGACGACCGGGAGGCTACACCTTC. Protein sequence: CASRPDRRPGGYTF.

The chain links TRBV28 to TRBJ2-7, with 7 bases identical to TRBD2. The CDR3 sequence is 12 residues long. CDR1 and CDR2 from the germline V gene are MDHEN and SYDVKM. The ends lost 6 bases at V and 6 bases at J; junction bases unmatched: 5. As DNA, the CDR3 is TGTGCCAGCAGCCGGACTAGTTCCGAGCAGTACTTC. Its protein product is CASSRTSSEQYF.

The chain carries TRBV5-5 and TRBJ1-1; D is possibly TRBD1 (6 bases). The CDR3 has 14 amino acids. V dropped 4 bases and J dropped 4 bases, with 14 bases sitting between them. Germline V CDR1 and CDR2: SGHKS, YYEKEE (reference sequence). The CDR3 nucleotides read TGTGCCAGCAGCGTGGACAGTTGGAGCACTGAAGCTTTCTTT. It encodes CASSVDSWSTEAFF.

This chain joins TRBV18 and TRBJ1-6; the D is unclear. The CDR3 covers 15 residues. CDR1 and CDR2 from the germline V gene are KGHSH and LQKENI. Between the trimmed V and J ends, which lost 2 bases and 6 bases, there was a span of 11 bases. The CDR3 DNA reads TGTGCCAGCTCACCAAGAATGGGTGGTAATTCACCCCTCCACTTT. It yields the protein CASSPRMGGNSPLHF. Full variable domain (rest looked up from reference TRBV18 and TRBJ1-6): NAGVMQNPRHLVRRRGQEARLRCSPMKGHSHVYWYRQLPEEGLKFMVYLQKENIIDESGMPKERFSAEFPKEGPSILRIQQVVRGDSAAYFCASSPRMGGNSPLHFGNGTRLTVT.

The V and J genes are TRBV6-5 and TRBJ2-1; possibly TRBD1 for D (5 bases). The CDR3 extends over 15 amino acids. V was shortened by 2 bases and J by 5 bases, with 13 bases between the two germline ends. Germline CDR1 is MNHEY and CDR2 is SVGAGI. CDR3 sequence (DNA): TGTGCCAGCAGTTACGGGGCAGGGTCGCACAATGAGCAGTTCTTC. Translating it yields CASSYGAGSHNEQFF.

The chain uses TRBV6-5 and TRBJ1-2, with D unclear. V gave up 4 bases and J gave up 6 bases, with 12 bases separating them. This CDR3 spans 13 amino acids. Germline-derived CDR1 and CDR2 are MNHEY and SVGAGI. This chain's CDR3 is CASSFSWQDGYTF. CDR3 sequence (DNA): TGTGCCAGCAGTTTCAGCTGGCAAGATGGCTACACCTTC.

The J gene is TRBJ1-4, the V gene TRBV27; D is undetermined. From germline, CDR1 is MNHEY and CDR2 SMNVEV (reference sequence). V gave up 6 bases and J gave up 0 bases, with 8 bases separating them. The CDR3 spans 14 residues. The CDR3 DNA reads TGTGCCAGCAGAGCGGTTGCAACTAATGAAAAACTGTTTTTT. This encodes CASRAVATNEKLFF.

The chain is built from TRBV5-1 and TRBJ1-2; no clear D gene. CDR1 is SGHRS, CDR2 YFSETQ, per germline. V shed 3 bases and J shed 7 bases, with 13 bases lying between them. This CDR3 spans 13 amino acids. CDR3: CASSSGPPGGYTF. DNA for the CDR3: TGCGCCAGCAGCTCGGGCCCCCCAGGTGGCTACACCTTC.

This clone was recorded only once. In DNA, the CDR3 is TGTGCCAGCAGTGAAAAAGTATTCAATGAGCAGTTCTTC. This sequence encodes CASSEKVFNEQFF. The chain combines TRBV6-1 with TRBJ2-1; D is uncertain. CDR3 size: 13 residues. Germline V gene sequence: CDR1 MNHNS, CDR2 SASEGT. V was shortened by 2 bases and J by 6 bases, with 8 bases between the two germline ends.

This chain links TRBV3-1 (or the pseudogene TRBV3-2) with TRBJ2-5, with D hard to call. Trimming cost V 2 bases and J 7 bases, with 14 bases left between them. Germline CDR1 is LGHDT and CDR2 is YNNKEL (reference sequence). The CDR3 totals 14 residues. The CDR3 sequence: CASSQSGRTWTQYF. The CDR3 DNA follows: TGTGCCAGCAGCCAATCTGGACGAACCTGGACCCAGTACTTC.

This rearrangement joins TRBV19 to TRBJ2-2; 10 bases are a match to TRBD1. The V segment lost 5 bases and the J segment 2 bases; nucleotides outside the gene matches: 5. This CDR3 is built from 16 residues. The V gene's germline CDR1 is LNHDA and CDR2 SQIVND (reference sequence). The chain's CDR3 is CASSLDRGLNTGELFF. The CDR3 nucleotides read TGTGCCAGTAGTCTCGACAGGGGGCTCAACACCGGGGAGCTGTTTTTT.

The chain couples TRBV18 to TRBJ1-2, with D uncertain. CDR3 length: 16 amino acids. The V and J ends lost 3 bases and 4 bases respectively, with 18 bases between them. Germline V gene sequence: CDR1 KGHSH, CDR2 LQKENI. The CDR3 DNA reads as TGTGCCAGCTCACCGGCTGCCACCAACTTAGGCTATGGCTACACCTTC. Encoded protein: CASSPAATNLGYGYTF.

The chain uses TRBV3-1 (or the pseudogene TRBV3-2) and TRBJ2-1; D is undetermined. V was pared by 4 bases and J by 12 bases, with 19 bases between. This CDR3 comprises 14 residues. CDR1 is LGHDT and CDR2 is YNNKEL in the germline V gene (reference sequence). The CDR3 sequence: CASSPDKHFSGQFF. The CDR3 DNA reads TGTGCCAGCAGCCCAGACAAACATTTCTCGGGGCAGTTCTTC.

The CDR3 here is CASSESGRSPYTF. The CDR3 DNA sequence: TGCGCCAGCAGTGAGTCCGGCAGGTCCCCCTACACCTTC. The J gene is TRBJ1-2, the V gene TRBV10-1, with D uncertain. Trimming removed 0 bases from V and 10 bases from J, with 12 bases in between. Germline CDR1 WNHNN, CDR2 SYGVQD (reference sequence). The CDR3 runs 13 residues.

This clone was counted once. This chain links TRBV2 with TRBJ2-7; 9 bases match TRBD2. This CDR3 has 16 amino acids. Germline CDR1 is SNHLY and CDR2 is FYNNEI. Unmatched junction bases numbered 9, after V lost 3 bases and J lost 3 bases. CDR3 DNA sequence: TGTGCCAGCAGTGATTTGGCTAGCGGGATATACTACGAGCAGTACTTC. This sequence encodes CASSDLASGIYYEQYF.

V and J are TRBV19 and TRBJ1-4; D gene unclear. Germline V CDR1 and CDR2: LNHDA, SQIVND (reference sequence). V was shortened by 3 bases and J by 6 bases, with 11 bases between the two germline ends. CDR3 length: 14 residues. The CDR3: CASSIAQPDEKLFF. The CDR3 DNA is TGTGCCAGTAGTATTGCTCAGCCTGATGAAAAACTGTTTTTT.

This chain links TRBV28 with TRBJ1-4; D perhaps matches TRBD1 (6 bases). This CDR3 has 17 residues. Trimming pared 7 bases from V and 0 bases from J, leaving 18 bases between. Germline CDR1 and CDR2: MDHEN and SYDVKM. In nucleotides, the CDR3 is TGTGCCAGCACCCGATTCGGGGACACAACAACTAATGAAAAACTGTTTTTT. Translation: CASTRFGDTTTNEKLFF.

The V gene is TRBV5-8, the J gene TRBJ1-1, with 10 bases lining up with TRBD1. V lost 4 bases and J lost 5; bases outside the gene matches: 5. The CDR3 sequence is 14 residues long. Germline V CDR1 and CDR2: SGHTS, YDEGEE. The CDR3 is CASSRDRGFTEAFF. In nucleotides, the CDR3 is TGTGCCAGCAGCAGGGACAGGGGCTTTACTGAAGCTTTCTTT.

The chain employs TRBV3-1 (or the pseudogene TRBV3-2) and TRBJ2-7; the match to TRBD2 covers 12 bases. The CDR3 totals 14 residues. Trimming at V came to 3 bases and at J to 6 bases, leaving 3 bases not matched to a gene. CDR1 is LGHDT and CDR2 is YNNKEL in the germline V gene (reference sequence). CDR3 nucleotide sequence: TGTGCCAGCAGCCATGGACTAGCGGGGCGCGAGCAGTACTTC. It yields the protein CASSHGLAGREQYF.

The CDR3 protein is CASSGSGSYNEQFF. The CDR3 DNA follows: TGCGCCAGCTCCGGGAGTGGCTCCTACAATGAGCAGTTCTTC. The chain joins TRBV5-1 to TRBJ2-1; a possible D gene is TRBD2 (6 bases). The germline V gene has CDR1 SGHRS and CDR2 YFSETQ. V dropped 7 bases and J dropped 0 bases, with 11 bases sitting between them. The length of the CDR3 is 14 residues.

This chain uses TRBV27 with TRBJ1-5; the D gene is possibly TRBD1 (5 bases). Germline CDR1 MNHEY, CDR2 SMNVEV (reference sequence). Trimming took 2 bases from V and 3 from J, leaving 8 bases between them. This CDR3 has 14 amino acids. The CDR3 loop is CASSLLGLNQPQHF. The CDR3, as DNA: TGTGCCAGCAGTTTACTGGGGCTCAATCAGCCCCAGCATTTT.

This chain connects TRBV13 to TRBJ2-7, with 8 bases matching TRBD1. CDR3 length: 14 amino acids. The J segment lost 3 bases and the V segment lost 3 bases, leaving 4 bases of the junction unmatched. Germline V gene lookup returns CDR1 PRHDT and CDR2 FYEKMQ (reference sequence). The CDR3 loop reads CASSFGQGLYEQYF. CDR3 nucleotide sequence: TGTGCCAGCAGCTTCGGACAGGGCCTCTACGAGCAGTACTTC.